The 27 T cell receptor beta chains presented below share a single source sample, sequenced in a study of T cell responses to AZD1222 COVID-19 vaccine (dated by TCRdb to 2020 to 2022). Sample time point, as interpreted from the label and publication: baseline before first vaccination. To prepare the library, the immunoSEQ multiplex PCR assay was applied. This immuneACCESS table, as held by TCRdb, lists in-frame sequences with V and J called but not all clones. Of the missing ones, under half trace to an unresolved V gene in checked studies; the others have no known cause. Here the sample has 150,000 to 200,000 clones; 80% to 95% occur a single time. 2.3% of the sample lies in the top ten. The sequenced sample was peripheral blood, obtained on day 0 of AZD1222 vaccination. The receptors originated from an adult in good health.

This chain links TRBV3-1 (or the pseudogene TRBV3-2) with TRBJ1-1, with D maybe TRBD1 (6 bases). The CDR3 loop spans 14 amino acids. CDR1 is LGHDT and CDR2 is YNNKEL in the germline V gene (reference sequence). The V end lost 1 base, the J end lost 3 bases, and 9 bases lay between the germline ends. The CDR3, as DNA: TGTGCCAGCAGCCAAGTCGGGGGGCACACTGAAGCTTTCTTT. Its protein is CASSQVGGHTEAFF.

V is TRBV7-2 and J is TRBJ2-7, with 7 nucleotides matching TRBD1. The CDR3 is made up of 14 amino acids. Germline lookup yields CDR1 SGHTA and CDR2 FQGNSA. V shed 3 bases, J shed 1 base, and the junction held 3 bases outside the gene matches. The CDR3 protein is CASSLNRGSYEQYF. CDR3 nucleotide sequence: TGTGCCAGCAGCTTGAACAGGGGATCCTACGAGCAGTACTTC.

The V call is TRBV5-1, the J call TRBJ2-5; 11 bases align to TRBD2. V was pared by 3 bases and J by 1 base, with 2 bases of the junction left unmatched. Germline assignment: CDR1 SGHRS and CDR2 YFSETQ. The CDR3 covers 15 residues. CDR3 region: CASSSGLAGQETQYF. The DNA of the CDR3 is TGCGCCAGCAGCTCCGGACTAGCGGGCCAAGAGACCCAGTACTTC.

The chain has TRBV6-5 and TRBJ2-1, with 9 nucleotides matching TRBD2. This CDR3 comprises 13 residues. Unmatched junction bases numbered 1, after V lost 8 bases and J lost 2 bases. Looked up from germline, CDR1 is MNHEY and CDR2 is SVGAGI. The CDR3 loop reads CASPSGAYNEQFF. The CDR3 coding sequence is TGTGCCAGCCCTAGCGGGGCCTACAATGAGCAGTTCTTC.

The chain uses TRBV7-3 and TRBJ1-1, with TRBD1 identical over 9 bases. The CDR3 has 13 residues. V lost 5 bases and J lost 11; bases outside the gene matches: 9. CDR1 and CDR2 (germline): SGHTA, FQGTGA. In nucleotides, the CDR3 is TGTGCCAGCAGCCCTGGGACAGGGCGGGGCGCTTTCTTT. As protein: CASSPGTGRGAFF.

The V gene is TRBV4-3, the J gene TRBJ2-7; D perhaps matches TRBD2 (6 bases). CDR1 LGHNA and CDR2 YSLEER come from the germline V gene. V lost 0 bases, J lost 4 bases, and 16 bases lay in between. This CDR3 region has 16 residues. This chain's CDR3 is CASSQDLGTPPYEQYF. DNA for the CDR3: TGCGCCAGCAGCCAAGACTTGGGGACTCCACCATACGAGCAGTACTTC.

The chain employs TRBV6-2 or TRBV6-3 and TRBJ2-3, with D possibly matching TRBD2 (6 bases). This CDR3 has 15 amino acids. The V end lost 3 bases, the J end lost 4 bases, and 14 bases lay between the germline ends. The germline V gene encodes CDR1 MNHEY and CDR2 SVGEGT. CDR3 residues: CASSYGGVWADTQYF. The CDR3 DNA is TGTGCCAGCAGTTATGGCGGGGTCTGGGCAGATACGCAGTATTTT.

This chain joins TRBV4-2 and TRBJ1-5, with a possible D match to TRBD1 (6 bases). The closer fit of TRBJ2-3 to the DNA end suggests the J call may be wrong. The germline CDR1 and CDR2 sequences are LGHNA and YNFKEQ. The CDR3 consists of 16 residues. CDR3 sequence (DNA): TGTGCCAGCAGCCAAGATCTGGGGGCGGGTAATCAGCCCCAGTATTTT. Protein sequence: CASSQDLGAGNQPQYF.

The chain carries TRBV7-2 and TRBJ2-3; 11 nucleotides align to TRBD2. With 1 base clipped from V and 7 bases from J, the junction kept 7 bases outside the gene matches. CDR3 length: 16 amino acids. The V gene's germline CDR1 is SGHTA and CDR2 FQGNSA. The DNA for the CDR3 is TGTGCCAGCAGCTTAGGTAGCGGGGGGGCCGGATATACGCAGTATTTT. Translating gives CASSLGSGGAGYTQYF. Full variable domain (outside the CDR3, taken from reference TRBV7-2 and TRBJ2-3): GAGVSQSPSNKVTEKGKDVELRCDPISGHTALYWYRQSLGQGLEFLIYFQGNSAPDKSGLPSDRFSAERTGGSVSTLTIQRTQQEDSAVYLCASSLGSGGAGYTQYFGPGTRLTVL.

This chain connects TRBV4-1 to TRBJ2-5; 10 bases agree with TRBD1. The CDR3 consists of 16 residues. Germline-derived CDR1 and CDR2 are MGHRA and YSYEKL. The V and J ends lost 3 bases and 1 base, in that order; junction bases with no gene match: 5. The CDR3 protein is CASSQERTGGQETQYF. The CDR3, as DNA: TGCGCCAGCAGCCAGGAGAGGACAGGGGGCCAAGAGACCCAGTACTTC.

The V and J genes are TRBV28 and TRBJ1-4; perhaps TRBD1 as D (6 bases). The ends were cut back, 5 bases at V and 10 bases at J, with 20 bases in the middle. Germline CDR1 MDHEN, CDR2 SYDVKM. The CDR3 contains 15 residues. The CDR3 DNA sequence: TGTGCCAGCAGTGCCGGGACACCAAGACTTTTAAAACTGTTTTTT. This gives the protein CASSAGTPRLLKLFF.

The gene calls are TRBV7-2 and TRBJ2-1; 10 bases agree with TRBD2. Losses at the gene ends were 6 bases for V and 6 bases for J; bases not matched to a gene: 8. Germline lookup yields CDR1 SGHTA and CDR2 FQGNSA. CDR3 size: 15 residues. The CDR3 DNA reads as TGTGCCAGCAGGGCTAGCGGGGGTGGTCGCAATGAGCAGTTCTTC. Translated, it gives CASRASGGGRNEQFF.

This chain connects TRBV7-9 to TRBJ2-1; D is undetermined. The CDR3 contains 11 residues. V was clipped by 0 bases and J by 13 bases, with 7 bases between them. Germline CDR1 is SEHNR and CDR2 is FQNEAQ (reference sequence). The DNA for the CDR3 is TGTGCCAGCAGCTTAGCCTTGTTCCAGTTCTTC. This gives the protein CASSLALFQFF.

The CDR3 reads CASSTISQGAYEQYF. Written as DNA, the CDR3 is TGTGCCAGCAGCACAATCTCACAGGGAGCCTACGAGCAGTACTTC. The J gene is TRBJ2-7, the V gene TRBV7-2; the D gene is possibly TRBD1 (6 bases). The CDR3 sequence is 15 residues long. The V gene lost 5 bases and the J gene lost 2 bases, with 16 bases spanning the gap. Per germline, CDR1 SGHTA and CDR2 FQGNSA. The full variable domain, rest sourced from reference TRBV7-2 and TRBJ2-7, is GAGVSQSPSNKVTEKGKDVELRCDPISGHTALYWYRQSLGQGLEFLIYFQGNSAPDKSGLPSDRFSAERTGGSVSTLTIQRTQQEDSAVYLCASSTISQGAYEQYFGPGTRLTVT.

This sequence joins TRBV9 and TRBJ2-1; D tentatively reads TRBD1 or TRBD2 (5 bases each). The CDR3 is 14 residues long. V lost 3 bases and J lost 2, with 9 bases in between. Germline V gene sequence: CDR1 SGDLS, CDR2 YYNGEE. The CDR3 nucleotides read TGTGCCAGCAGCGGGGGGATTCCCTACAATGAGCAGTTCTTC. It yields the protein CASSGGIPYNEQFF.

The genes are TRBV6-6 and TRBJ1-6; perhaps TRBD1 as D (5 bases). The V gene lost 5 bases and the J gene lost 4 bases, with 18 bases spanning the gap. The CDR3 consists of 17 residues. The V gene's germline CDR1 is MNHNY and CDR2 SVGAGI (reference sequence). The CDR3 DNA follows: TGTGCCAGCAGTCTCACCCTGGGGGAGGGATATAATTCACCCCTCCACTTT. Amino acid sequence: CASSLTLGEGYNSPLHF.

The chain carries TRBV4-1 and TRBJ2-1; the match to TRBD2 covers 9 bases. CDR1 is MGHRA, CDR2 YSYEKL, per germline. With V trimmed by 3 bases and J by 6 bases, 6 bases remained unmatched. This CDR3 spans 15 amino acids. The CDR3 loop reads CASSHPIAGVNEQFF. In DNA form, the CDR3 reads TGCGCCAGCAGCCACCCGATAGCGGGGGTCAATGAGCAGTTCTTC.

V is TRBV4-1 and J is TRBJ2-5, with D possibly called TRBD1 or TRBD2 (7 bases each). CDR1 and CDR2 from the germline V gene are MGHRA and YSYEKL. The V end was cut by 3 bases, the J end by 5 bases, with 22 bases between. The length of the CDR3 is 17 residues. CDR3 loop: CASSQGGGNHLGETQYF. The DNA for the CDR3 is TGCGCCAGCAGCCAGGGAGGGGGCAATCACCTCGGGGAGACCCAGTACTTC.

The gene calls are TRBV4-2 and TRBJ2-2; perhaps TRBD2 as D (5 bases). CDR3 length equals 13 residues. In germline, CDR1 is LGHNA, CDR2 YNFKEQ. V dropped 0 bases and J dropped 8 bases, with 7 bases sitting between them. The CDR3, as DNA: TGTGCCAGCAGCCAAGACGCGGGTGGGGAGCTGTTTTTT. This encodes CASSQDAGGELFF.

The CDR3: CASSLSTGVPYEQYF. For the CDR3, the DNA is TGTGCCAGCAGCTTAAGTACAGGGGTCCCCTACGAGCAGTACTTC. The chain uses TRBV7-6 and TRBJ2-7; 7 bases match TRBD1. Germline assignment: CDR1 SGHVS and CDR2 FNYEAQ. Trimming cost V 2 bases and J 2 bases; bases outside gene matches: 6. This CDR3 contains 15 residues.

CDR3 DNA: TGTGCCTGGAGGACTACTATCGGCTCCTACAATGAGCAGTTCTTC. It encodes CAWRTTIGSYNEQFF. The rearrangement uses TRBV30 and TRBJ2-1; possible D gene TRBD2, 5 bases. In germline, CDR1 is GTSNPN, CDR2 SVGIG (reference sequence). V was trimmed by 3 bases and J by 0 bases, leaving 12 bases between them. The CDR3 is 15 amino acids.

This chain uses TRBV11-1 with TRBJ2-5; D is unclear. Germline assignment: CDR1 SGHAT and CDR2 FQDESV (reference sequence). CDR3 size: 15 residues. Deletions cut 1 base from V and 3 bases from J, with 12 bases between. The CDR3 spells CASSLGAIGEETQYF. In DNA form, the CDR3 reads TGTGCCAGCAGCTTAGGGGCGATAGGTGAAGAGACCCAGTACTTC.

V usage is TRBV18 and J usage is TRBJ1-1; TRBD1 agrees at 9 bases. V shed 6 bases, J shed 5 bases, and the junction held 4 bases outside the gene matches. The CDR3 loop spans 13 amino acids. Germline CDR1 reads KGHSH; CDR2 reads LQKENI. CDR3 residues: CASSPGTGTEAFF. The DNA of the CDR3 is TGTGCCAGCTCCCCCGGGACAGGGACTGAAGCTTTCTTT.

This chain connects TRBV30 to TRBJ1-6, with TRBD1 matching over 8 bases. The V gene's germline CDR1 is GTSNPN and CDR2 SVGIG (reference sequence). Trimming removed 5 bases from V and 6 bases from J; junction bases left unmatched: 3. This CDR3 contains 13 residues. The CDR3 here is CAWDRGGNSPLHF. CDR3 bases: TGTGCCTGGGACAGGGGAGGTAATTCACCCCTCCACTTT.

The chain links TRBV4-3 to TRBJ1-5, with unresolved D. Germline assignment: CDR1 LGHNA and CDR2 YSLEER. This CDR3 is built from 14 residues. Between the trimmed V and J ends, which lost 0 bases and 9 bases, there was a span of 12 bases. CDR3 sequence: CASSQDLGRRPQHF. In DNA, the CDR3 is TGCGCCAGCAGCCAAGATCTGGGGAGACGGCCCCAGCATTTT.

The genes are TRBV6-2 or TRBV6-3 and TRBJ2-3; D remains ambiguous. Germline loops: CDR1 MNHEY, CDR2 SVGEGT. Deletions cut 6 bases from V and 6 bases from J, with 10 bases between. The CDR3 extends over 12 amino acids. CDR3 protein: CASSLQQDTQYF. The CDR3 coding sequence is TGTGCCAGCAGCCTCCAGCAGGATACGCAGTATTTT.

This chain's CDR3 is CASSTRDRGYNEQFF. CDR3 DNA: TGTGCCAGCAGCACCCGGGACAGGGGTTACAATGAGCAGTTCTTC. V gene TRBV9 combines with J gene TRBJ2-1; 10 bases agree with TRBD1. Germline V gene lookup returns CDR1 SGDLS and CDR2 YYNGEE. J was trimmed by 4 bases and V by 4 bases; bases with no gene match: 5. The CDR3 totals 15 residues.